In its sample, the clone carrying this TCR beta chain was seen a few times. Its specificity is unknown. A J-beta primer mix and a sample-barcoded 5' primer were used in a second PCR of about 7 to 12 cycles. One entry per CDR3 protein results from TCRdb running MiXCR on the 5' RACE reads. Counted here are hundreds of thousands of distinct CDR3 sequences, about 61% occurring once; the ten biggest clones make up around a quarter. This sample is drawn from a study of blood T cells in healthy people across ages. The CDR3 runs 12 residues. Germline CDR1 and CDR2: SQVTM and ANQGSEA. Trimming took off 5 bases at V and 2 bases at J, with 10 bases between the two ends. Points from the study as a whole: Among T cells, TCR beta diversity per million cells dropped roughly linearly as age rose. The study could not conclusively compare naive and antigen-experienced cells, given its unsorted PBMCs.

The chain recombines TRBV29-1 with TRBJ2-7; tentatively, D is TRBD1 (5 bases). The TCR was taken from a man aged 35-49 years in good health. Material: blood. CDR3 DNA sequence: TGCAGCGTTCAGGGCAGAACCTACGAGCAGTACTTC. Translating it yields CSVQGRTYEQYF.